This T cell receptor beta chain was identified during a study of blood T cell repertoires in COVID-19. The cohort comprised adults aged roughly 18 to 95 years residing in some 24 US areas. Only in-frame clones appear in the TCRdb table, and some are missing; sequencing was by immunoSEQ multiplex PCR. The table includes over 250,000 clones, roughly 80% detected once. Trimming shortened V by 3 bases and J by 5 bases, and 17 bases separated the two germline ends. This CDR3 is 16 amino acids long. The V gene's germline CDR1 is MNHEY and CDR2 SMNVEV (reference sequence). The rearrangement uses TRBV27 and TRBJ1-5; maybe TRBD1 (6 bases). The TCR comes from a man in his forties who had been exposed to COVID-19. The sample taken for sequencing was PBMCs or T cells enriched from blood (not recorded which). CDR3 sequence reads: CASSFRGRGADQPQHF. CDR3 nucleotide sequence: TGTGCCAGCAGTTTCCGCGGCCGGGGGGCCGATCAGCCCCAGCATTTT.